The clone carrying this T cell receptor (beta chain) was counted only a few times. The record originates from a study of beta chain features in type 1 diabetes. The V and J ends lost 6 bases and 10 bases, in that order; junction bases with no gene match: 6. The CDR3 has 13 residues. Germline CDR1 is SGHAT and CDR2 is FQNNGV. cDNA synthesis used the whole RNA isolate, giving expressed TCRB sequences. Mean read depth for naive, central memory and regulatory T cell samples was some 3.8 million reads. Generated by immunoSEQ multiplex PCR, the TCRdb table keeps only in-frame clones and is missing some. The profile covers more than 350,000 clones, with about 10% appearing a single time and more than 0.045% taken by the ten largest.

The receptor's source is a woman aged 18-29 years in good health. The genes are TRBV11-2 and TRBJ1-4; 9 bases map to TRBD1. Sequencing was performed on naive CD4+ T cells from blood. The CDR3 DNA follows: TGTGCCAGCAGACAAGAGGGACAGGGAAAACTGTTTTTT. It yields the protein CASRQEGQGKLFF.